One and the same sample provided the 20 T cell receptor beta chains below, sequenced in a study of blood T cell repertoires in COVID-19. Sequencing used immunoSEQ multiplex PCR; TCRdb keeps in-frame clones, though not all of them. The sample records a few hundred thousand clones, roughly 86% being singletons. The sample was peripheral blood. The receptors originated from a human donor in a cohort sampled during active COVID-19.

CDR3 region: CSAYRPYEQYF. As DNA, the CDR3 is TGCAGTGCATACAGACCCTACGAGCAGTACTTC. The chain carries TRBV20-1 and TRBJ2-7; no reliable D call. Trimming left V 6 bases short and J 2 bases short, with 8 bases between. The CDR3 spans 11 residues. Germline V gives CDR1 DFQATT, CDR2 SNEGSKA (reference sequence).

In nucleotides, the CDR3 is TGCGCCAGCAGCTTCGGGACAGGGGGGGAGGTGGCTTTCTTT. This encodes CASSFGTGGEVAFF. V and J are TRBV5-1 and TRBJ1-1; 11 bases are a match to TRBD1. Germline V gives CDR1 SGHRS, CDR2 YFSETQ. The CDR3 is 14 amino acids. V dropped 2 bases and J dropped 11; count of bases not matched to a gene: 8.

In this sample, this clone turned up a few times. The rearrangement joins TRBV7-2 to TRBJ1-2, with a possible D match to TRBD1 (6 bases). The V end was cut by 1 base, the J end by 1 base, with 10 bases between. The CDR3 spans 15 residues. Germline assignment: CDR1 SGHTA and CDR2 FQGNSA. The CDR3 loop reads CASSLEGGHNYGYTF. The CDR3 coding sequence is TGTGCCAGCAGCTTAGAGGGGGGGCATAACTATGGCTACACCTTC.

The V call is TRBV11-2, the J call TRBJ2-6; tentative D call: TRBD1 (6 bases). With 0 bases removed from V and 4 bases from J, the gap between germline ends came to 22 bases. The CDR3 contains 20 residues. Germline lookup yields CDR1 SGHAT and CDR2 FQNNGV. For the CDR3, the DNA is TGTGCCAGCAGCTTAGACGGGACAACAGTCTATCGAGGGGGGGCCAACGTCCTGACTTTC. Its translation is CASSLDGTTVYRGGANVLTF.

This chain joins TRBV5-6 and TRBJ2-7; D remains ambiguous. Trimming removed 1 base at V and 2 bases at J, with 4 bases between. The germline V gene has CDR1 SGHDT and CDR2 YYEEEE. This CDR3 is built from 12 residues. The CDR3 loop is CASSLLAYEQYF. The CDR3 DNA follows: TGTGCCAGCAGCTTGCTTGCCTACGAGCAGTACTTC.

This chain links TRBV9 with TRBJ2-1; 10 positions match TRBD1. This CDR3 is built from 15 residues. The germline gives CDR1 SGDLS, CDR2 YYNGEE. V shed 0 bases and J 6 bases; nucleotides not matched to a gene: 3. The DNA for the CDR3 is TGTGCCAGCAGCGTAGTCGGGACAGGGGCCAATGAGCAGTTCTTC. It specifies CASSVVGTGANEQFF.

The chain carries TRBV9 and TRBJ2-7; 14 bases fit TRBD2. This CDR3 has 15 residues. V was clipped by 2 bases and J by 5 bases; unmatched bases: 3. CDR1 and CDR2 from the germline V gene are SGDLS and YYNGEE. This chain's CDR3 is CASSVTSGGANEQYF. In DNA form, the CDR3 reads TGTGCCAGCAGCGTGACTAGCGGGGGGGCCAACGAGCAGTACTTC.

The rearrangement joins TRBV6-5 to TRBJ2-7; tentatively, D is TRBD2 (6 bases). CDR3 length: 14 residues. Trimming removed 6 bases from V and 0 bases from J, with 12 bases in between. CDR1 is MNHEY and CDR2 is SVGAGI in the germline V gene. CDR3 region: CASSRDGSSYEQYF. The CDR3 DNA sequence: TGTGCCAGCAGCCGGGACGGGAGCTCCTACGAGCAGTACTTC.

CDR3 in DNA: TGTGCCAGCAGCTTCGACAGGGGGCATAATGAAGCTTTCTTT. Its protein is CASSFDRGHNEAFF. The gene calls are TRBV7-9 and TRBJ1-1; 10 nucleotides agree with TRBD1. The CDR3 is 14 amino acids. Germline CDR1 and CDR2: SEHNR and FQNEAQ (reference sequence). V gave up 3 bases and J gave up 7 bases; unmatched junction bases: 5.

The chain couples TRBV7-9 to TRBJ2-7; D remains ambiguous. The CDR3 covers 13 residues. CDR1 SEHNR and CDR2 FQNEAQ come from the germline V gene (reference sequence). CDR3 protein: CAISLSPTYEQYF. The CDR3 nucleotides read TGTGCGATAAGCTTGAGCCCTACCTACGAGCAGTACTTC.

J is TRBJ2-7 and V is TRBV6-2 or TRBV6-3; tentative D call: TRBD2 (5 bases). This CDR3 is 15 amino acids long. V gave up 6 bases and J gave up 4 bases, with 19 bases separating them. The germline V gene has CDR1 MNHEY and CDR2 SVGEGT. This chain's CDR3 is CASSPRELVVYEQYF. CDR3 coding DNA: TGTGCCAGCAGCCCCCGGGAACTAGTTGTATACGAGCAGTACTTC.

The rearrangement joins TRBV27 to TRBJ1-4; D is possibly TRBD1 (5 bases). The ends were cut back, 3 bases at V and 7 bases at J, with 12 bases in the middle. Germline V gene lookup returns CDR1 MNHEY and CDR2 SMNVEV (reference sequence). The CDR3 extends over 14 amino acids. Written as DNA, the CDR3 is TGTGCCAGCAGTTTGACAGCCGTTAGTGAAAAACTGTTTTTT. This gives the protein CASSLTAVSEKLFF.

The genes are TRBV10-3 and TRBJ2-1, with D tentatively TRBD2 (5 bases). From germline, CDR1 is ENHRY and CDR2 SYGVKD. V shed 3 bases and J shed 9 bases, with 6 bases lying between them. CDR3 size: 11 residues. CDR3 DNA: TGTGCCATCAGTGACGGGATTGAGCAGTTCTTC. Amino acid sequence: CAISDGIEQFF.

This rearrangement joins TRBV9 to TRBJ2-3; D is undetermined. In germline, CDR1 is SGDLS, CDR2 YYNGEE. With 0 bases removed from V and 5 bases from J, the gap between germline ends came to 10 bases. This CDR3 region has 14 residues. Written as DNA, the CDR3 is TGTGCCAGCAGCGTAGAATGGGCTAAAGATACGCAGTATTTT. The encoded protein is CASSVEWAKDTQYF.

There are a few counts of this clone. V is TRBV12-3 or TRBV12-4 and J is TRBJ2-1; 9 nucleotides match TRBD1. The CDR3 covers 13 residues. The trim removed 8 bases at V and 2 bases at J, leaving 1 base unmatched. The CDR3 DNA sequence: TGTGCCAGCGGGGACAGGGCCTACAATGAGCAGTTCTTC. Its translation: CASGDRAYNEQFF.

Here the CDR3 reads CASRIQGSTDTQYF. In DNA, the CDR3 is TGCGCCAGCAGGATACAGGGGAGCACAGATACGCAGTATTTT. The genes are TRBV4-1 and TRBJ2-3, with 7 nucleotides matching TRBD1. Germline V gives CDR1 MGHRA, CDR2 YSYEKL. This CDR3 comprises 14 residues. After removal of 6 bases from V and 0 bases from J, the junction contained 3 bases not matched to a gene.

This clone was seen just once. The V gene is TRBV5-1, the J gene TRBJ2-3; 11 nucleotides line up with TRBD2. J gave up 5 bases and V 2 bases, and 7 bases lay outside the gene matches. The CDR3 runs to 16 residues. Germline CDR1 and CDR2: SGHRS and YFSETQ. The CDR3 nucleotides are TGCGCCAGCAGCTTTACTAGCGGGGGAGCAGGAGATACGCAGTATTTT. Translated, it gives CASSFTSGGAGDTQYF.

This clone has more than one count but fewer than ten. V gene TRBV4-1 combines with J gene TRBJ1-1; D gene uncertain. Germline V lookup: CDR1 MGHRA, CDR2 YSYEKL. This CDR3 region has 12 residues. Between the trimmed V and J ends, which lost 4 bases and 6 bases, there was a span of 9 bases. CDR3 DNA: TGCGCCAGCAGCCCTCATAGATCTGAAGCTTTCTTT. It yields the protein CASSPHRSEAFF.

This clone was counted once. The chain couples TRBV14 to TRBJ2-5; TRBD2 matches 9 bases. This CDR3 has 18 residues. CDR1 is SGHDN and CDR2 is FVKESK in the germline V gene. Germline trimming cut 2 bases from V and 4 bases from J; bases unmatched to any gene: 14. The CDR3 loop is CASSQHTWASGIRETQYF. The CDR3 DNA is TGTGCCAGCAGCCAACATACGTGGGCTAGCGGGATACGAGAGACCCAGTACTTC.

The chain joins TRBV19 to TRBJ2-7; 11 nucleotides line up with TRBD1. Germline V gene lookup returns CDR1 LNHDA and CDR2 SQIVND (reference sequence). The CDR3 spans 15 residues. The junction had 5 bases not matched to a gene; V was cut back by 3 bases and J by 4 bases. CDR3 loop: CASSILGQGAYEQYF. CDR3 coding DNA: TGTGCCAGTAGTATCCTAGGACAGGGGGCTTACGAGCAGTACTTC.